A selection of T cell receptor beta chains follows, all from one sample in a study of naive and memory T cell subsets. Using its own MiXCR run on the UMI-ligation and nested PCR reads, TCRdb lists one record per CDR3 protein. The sample lists more than 120,000 distinct CDR3 sequences, approximately 20% seen once, with 0.6% to 0.7% in the top ten. Sequencing was performed on naive CD8+ T cells from blood. The receptors originated from a human donor in good health. Each CDR3 is given with its conserved first and last residue. The D gene is left open where the match is weak. Part of the rows lack a size; the others show once, few, many or a class for expanded clones.

D gene	CDR3 length	V gene	clone size	J gene	CDR3 protein	CDR3 DNA
NA	15	TRBV4-1	few	TRBJ2-7	CASSQVPGAVYEQYF	TGCGCCAGCAGCCAAGTACCCGGGGCGGTTTACGAGCAGTACTTC
TRBD2	14	TRBV4-3	few	TRBJ2-7	CASSPGLAGVEQYF	TGCGCCAGCAGCCCAGGACTAGCGGGAGTCGAGCAGTACTTC
NA	15	TRBV6-5	few	TRBJ1-1	CASGPGGAGNTEAFF	TGTGCCAGTGGGCCCGGGGGGGCAGGTAACACTGAAGCTTTCTTT
NA	14	TRBV20-1	few	TRBJ2-1	CSAEDSFSYNEQFF	TGCAGTGCTGAGGACAGCTTCTCCTACAATGAGCAGTTCTTC
TRBD2	16	TRBV7-9	NA	TRBJ2-7	CASSWILAGDPYEQYF	TGTGCCAGCAGCTGGATACTAGCGGGAGACCCCTACGAGCAGTACTTC
NA	13	TRBV7-8	NA	TRBJ2-5	CASSLVYVETQYF	TGTGCCAGCAGCTTAGTGTACGTCGAGACCCAGTACTTC
TRBD1	18	TRBV11-2	NA	TRBJ2-3	CASSPGTVYRGSTDTQYF	TGTGCCAGCAGCCCCGGGACAGTATATCGTGGTAGCACAGATACGCAGTATTTT
TRBD1	15	TRBV12-3/TRBV12-4	NA	TRBJ2-7	CASSLVGTGSYEQYF	TGTGCCAGCAGTTTAGTTGGGACAGGATCCTACGAGCAGTACTTC
NA	14	TRBV10-3	NA	TRBJ1-4	CAISESVGDEKLFF	TGTGCCATCAGTGAGTCGGTAGGGGACGAAAAACTGTTTTTT
NA	13	TRBV20-1	NA	TRBJ2-5	CSAPPGSQETQYF	TGCAGTGCCCCCCCGGGTTCTCAAGAGACCCAGTACTTC
TRBD2	16	TRBV4-1	few	TRBJ2-5	CASSQVALAGRETQYF	TGCGCCAGCAGCCAAGTCGCGCTAGCGGGAAGAGAGACCCAGTACTTC
NA	17	TRBV28	few	TRBJ2-7	CASSPRQEDKPFYEQYF	TGTGCCAGCAGTCCCCGACAGGAGGATAAACCTTTCTACGAGCAGTACTTC
TRBD2	13	TRBV4-1	NA	TRBJ2-1	CASSRQAAGEAFF	TGCGCCAGCAGCCGCCAGGCGGCGGGAGAGGCTTTCTTC
NA	13	TRBV6-2/TRBV6-3	NA	TRBJ1-1	CASRLQLSNQAFF	TGTGCCAGCAGGTTACAGCTCTCCAACCAAGCTTTCTTT
NA	13	TRBV12-3/TRBV12-4	NA	TRBJ1-2	CASSSDSNYGYTF	TGTGCCAGCAGCTCGGACAGTAACTATGGCTACACCTTC
TRBD2	15	TRBV6-5	NA	TRBJ2-5	CASSYREGREETQYF	TGTGCCAGCAGTTACAGGGAGGGCAGGGAAGAGACCCAGTACTTC
TRBD2	13	TRBV27	NA	TRBJ2-7	CASSGLAGYEQYF	TGTGCCAGCAGTGGACTAGCGGGCTACGAGCAGTACTTC
NA	12	TRBV28	few	TRBJ2-1	CASSFFGNEQFF	TGTGCCAGCAGCTTCTTCGGGAATGAGCAGTTCTTC
TRBD2	18	TRBV28	few	TRBJ2-1	CASSEDSGRLSSYNEQFF	TGTGCCAGCAGTGAGGATAGCGGGAGGCTTAGCTCCTACAATGAGCAGTTCTTC
NA	11	TRBV20-1	many	TRBJ2-7	CSARDYYEQYF	TGCAGTGCTAGAGATTACTACGAGCAGTACTTC
TRBD2	15	TRBV7-9	NA	TRBJ2-1	CASSLPAGWYNEQFF	TGTGCCAGCAGCCTACCAGCGGGATGGTACAATGAGCAGTTCTTC
TRBD2	14	TRBV7-9	few	TRBJ2-7	CASSYGSGSYEQYF	TGTGCCAGCAGCTATGGTAGCGGGAGTTACGAGCAGTACTTC
TRBD1	12	TRBV5-6	NA	TRBJ2-3	CASNPGTEAQYF	TGTGCCAGCAACCCGGGGACAGAGGCGCAGTATTTT
NA	15	TRBV7-2	NA	TRBJ2-2	CASSMEAGPTGELFF	TGTGCCAGCTCGATGGAGGCGGGGCCCACCGGGGAGCTGTTTTTT
TRBD1	15	TRBV5-1	NA	TRBJ1-3	CASSWTGSSGNTIYF	TGCGCCAGCAGCTGGACAGGGAGCTCTGGAAACACCATATATTTT
TRBD2	15	TRBV28	NA	TRBJ2-5	CASSFGVRERETQYF	TGTGCCAGCAGTTTTGGAGTGCGGGAGAGGGAGACCCAGTACTTC
NA	14	TRBV15	few	TRBJ2-1	CATSREARAHEQFF	TGTGCCACCAGCAGAGAGGCCAGGGCCCATGAGCAGTTCTTC
NA	15	TRBV28	many	TRBJ1-1	CASSLRGGASTEAFF	TGTGCCAGCAGTTTAAGAGGAGGGGCGAGCACTGAAGCTTTCTTT
TRBD1	14	TRBV7-2	NA	TRBJ2-7	CASSLTGQNYEQYF	TGTGCCAGCAGCCTAACGGGACAGAACTACGAGCAGTACTTC
TRBD2	18	TRBV10-3	NA	TRBJ2-1	CAISAPVTSGEYYNEQFF	TGTGCCATCAGTGCCCCGGTGACTAGCGGGGAGTACTACAATGAGCAGTTCTTC
NA	15	TRBV29-1	few	TRBJ2-1	CSVDLWTLSYNEQFF	TGCAGCGTTGATCTGTGGACGCTATCCTACAATGAGCAGTTCTTC
NA	15	TRBV4-1	NA	TRBJ2-7	CASSQDPGGPYEQYF	TGCGCCAGCAGCCAAGACCCAGGGGGGCCCTACGAGCAGTACTTC
TRBD2	15	TRBV27	few	TRBJ2-3	CASSWTGLATDTQYF	TGTGCCAGCAGTTGGACGGGACTAGCCACTGATACGCAGTATTTT
NA	15	TRBV19	NA	TRBJ2-1	CASSRTARSYNEQFF	TGTGCCAGTAGTCGGACAGCTCGCTCCTACAATGAGCAGTTCTTC
NA	13	TRBV7-9	NA	TRBJ2-1	CASSLVADNEQFF	TGTGCCAGCAGCTTGGTAGCGGACAATGAGCAGTTCTTC
NA	13	TRBV27	NA	TRBJ2-3	CASSFLSGDTQYF	TGTGCCAGCAGTTTCCTCTCGGGAGATACGCAGTATTTT
NA	14	TRBV12-3/TRBV12-4	few	TRBJ2-2	CASSLRGKGRELFF	TGTGCCAGCAGTTTAAGGGGAAAAGGTCGGGAGCTGTTTTTT
NA	13	TRBV7-9	NA	TRBJ2-1	CASSFPGLPWQFF	TGTGCCAGCAGCTTCCCGGGCCTCCCCTGGCAGTTCTTC
NA	13	TRBV12-3/TRBV12-4	NA	TRBJ1-5	CASSLVLVQPQHF	TGTGCCAGCAGTTTGGTACTTGTCCAGCCCCAGCATTTT
TRBD2	14	TRBV28	few	TRBJ2-4	CASSLLAGEDIQYF	TGTGCCAGCAGTCTACTAGCGGGAGAGGACATTCAGTACTTC
NA	13	TRBV29-1	few	TRBJ2-6	CTAISSGANVLTF	TGCACCGCCATTTCGTCTGGGGCCAACGTCCTGACTTTC
NA	12	TRBV20-1	few	TRBJ1-5	CSAIEGNQPQHF	TGCAGTGCTATTGAGGGCAATCAGCCCCAGCATTTT
NA	13	TRBV5-6	few	TRBJ2-1	CASSFSGANEQFF	TGTGCCAGCAGCTTTTCGGGAGCCAATGAGCAGTTCTTC
TRBD2	15	TRBV6-1	few	TRBJ2-1	CASSERAGDYNEQFF	TGTGCCAGCAGTGAACGGGCGGGAGACTACAATGAGCAGTTCTTC
TRBD2	16	TRBV11-2	many	TRBJ2-5	CASSFLLAGEGETQYF	TGTGCCAGCAGCTTTCTACTAGCGGGAGAGGGAGAGACCCAGTACTTC
NA	15	TRBV7-2	NA	TRBJ1-3	CVSSLARGSGNTIYF	TGTGTCAGCAGCTTAGCCAGGGGATCTGGAAACACCATATATTTT
TRBD2	15	TRBV4-1	many	TRBJ2-4	CASTQVGGAKNIQYF	TGCGCCAGCACCCAAGTGGGGGGGGCCAAAAACATTCAGTACTTC
TRBD1	13	TRBV12-3/TRBV12-4	NA	TRBJ1-1	CASSFGTGLEAFF	TGTGCCAGCAGTTTTGGGACAGGGCTTGAAGCTTTCTTT
NA	11	TRBV19	many	TRBJ1-2	CASSLQEGYTF	TGTGCCAGTAGTCTCCAGGAGGGCTACACCTTC
NA	17	TRBV7-9	NA	TRBJ2-7	CASRPLGTRGVTYEQYF	TGTGCCAGCAGACCCCTTGGGACAAGGGGGGTAACCTACGAGCAGTACTTC
TRBD2	19	TRBV3-1	NA	TRBJ2-1	CASSQVPAGGPSSYNEQFF	TGTGCCAGCAGCCAAGTTCCAGCGGGAGGGCCCAGCTCCTACAATGAGCAGTTCTTC
NA	18	TRBV28	NA	TRBJ2-7	CASSFPATGGPAFYEQYF	TGTGCCAGCAGTTTTCCTGCTACTGGGGGACCCGCATTCTACGAGCAGTACTTC
NA	16	TRBV28	NA	TRBJ2-3	CASSFTDRIATDTQYF	TGTGCCAGCAGTTTTACAGACAGGATCGCCACAGATACGCAGTATTTT
NA	14	TRBV9	NA	TRBJ2-7	CASSVAESSYEQYF	TGTGCCAGCAGCGTAGCGGAAAGCTCCTACGAGCAGTACTTC